This record covers a single TCR beta chain. This specimen belongs to a study of T cells in localized non-small cell lung cancer. The CDR3 extends over 12 amino acids. The table came from immunoSEQ multiplex PCR; TCRdb's copy has only in-frame clones and leaves some out. The sample yields over 25,000 clones, around 80% seen once. The rearrangement uses TRBV21-1 and TRBJ1-4; TRBD1, as called in the table, went unchecked against the DNA. TRBV21-1 is shown as a pseudogene. Sequenced material: peripheral blood, taken before any cancer treatment. The receptor was isolated from a male donor older than 55 with stage III squamous cell lung carcinoma. CDR3 coding DNA: TGTGCCCCCCGGGACAGGGCCGAAAAACTGTTTTTT. This gives the protein CAPRDRAEKLFF.